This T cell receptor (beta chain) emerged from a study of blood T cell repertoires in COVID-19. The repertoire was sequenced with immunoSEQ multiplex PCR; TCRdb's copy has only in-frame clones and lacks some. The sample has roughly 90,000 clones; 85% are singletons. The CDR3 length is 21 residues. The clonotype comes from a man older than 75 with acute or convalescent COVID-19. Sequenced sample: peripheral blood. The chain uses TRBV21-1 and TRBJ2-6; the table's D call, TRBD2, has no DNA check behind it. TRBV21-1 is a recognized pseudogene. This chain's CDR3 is CASSIKKEVAGGRPGANVLTF. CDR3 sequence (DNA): TGTGCCAGCAGTATTAAAAAAGAGGTAGCGGGAGGACGTCCTGGGGCCAACGTCCTGACTTTC.